A selection of T cell receptor beta chains follows, all from one sample in a study of kidney transplant recipient with SARS-CoV-2 infection. Each CDR3 protein gets one entry after TCRdb re-called the reads with MiXCR. The sample lists roughly 230,000 distinct CDR3 sequences; around 26% were seen once. Sample: a blood sample, taken at baseline and between days 110 and 120 from a kidney transplant recipient. All receptors come from a young adult male patient who had COVID-19 and was a kidney transplant recipient. Some T cells may be graft donor cells. The CDR3 runs from the conserved cysteine through the conserved F or W. Fields, in order: J gene, V gene, clone size, D gene, CDR3 DNA, CDR3 protein. The D gene is left open where the match is weak. A clone size is listed for some rows: how often the clone was seen (once, few, many), or a class if it is expanded.

TRBJ1-2,TRBV3-1,many,NA,TGTGCCAGCAGCGTGTCAGACACCCTTCGAAAGACCTATGGCTACACCTTC,CASSVSDTLRKTYGYTF
TRBJ2-5,TRBV3-1,many,NA,TGTGCCAGCAGCCGAAGCGGTCCCATTTCTTTCTCTGAGACCCAGTACTTC,CASSRSGPISFSETQYF
TRBJ1-1,TRBV7-9,many,NA,TGTGCCAGCAGTAGCTGGGGGGGGCGGTACACTGAAGCTTTCTTT,CASSSWGGRYTEAFF
TRBJ2-1,TRBV9,few,TRBD1,TGTGCCAGCAGCGCAGGACAGGGGGGGGTCAATGAGCAGTTCTTC,CASSAGQGGVNEQFF
TRBJ2-1,TRBV20-1,many,TRBD1,TGCAGTGCTAGGACAGGGGGCACCTCCTACAATGAGCAGTTCTTC,CSARTGGTSYNEQFF
TRBJ2-1,TRBV7-9,few,NA,TGTGCCAGCAGCTTAGATCGGTTACAGCAGTTCTTC,CASSLDRLQQFF
TRBJ2-7,TRBV9,many,NA,TGTGCCAGCAGCGTAGGTCCCCAGGTCCGCTACGAGCAGTACTTC,CASSVGPQVRYEQYF
TRBJ2-6,TRBV8-2,NA,NA,TGTGGCATTCACGCGAGGATAGCACAAAGTCGGGCCAACGTCCTGACTTTC,CGIHARIAQSRANVLTF
TRBJ1-5,TRBV6-5,many,TRBD1,TGTGCCAGCAGTATAACAGGGGGTCAGCCCCAGCATTTT,CASSITGGQPQHF
TRBJ1-3,TRBV28,many,TRBD1,TGTGCCAGCAGTCGACAGGGGGCGCCTGGAAACACCATATATTTT,CASSRQGAPGNTIYF
TRBJ2-1,TRBV18,NA,TRBD1,TGTGCCAGCTCACCACAGTCGGACAGGGATAATGAGCAGTTCTTC,CASSPQSDRDNEQFF
TRBJ2-1,TRBV5-8,many,TRBD1,TGTGCCAGCAGCTACCGAGACAGGGGACCCAATGAGCAGTTCTTC,CASSYRDRGPNEQFF
TRBJ2-7,TRBV7-3,NA,NA,TGTGCCAGCAGTCCGGACGGATTCTACGAGCAGTACTTC,CASSPDGFYEQYF
TRBJ2-3,TRBV9,NA,TRBD2,TGTGCCAGCAGCCGAACACCGACTAGCACAGATACGCGGTATTTT,CASSRTPTSTDTRYF
TRBJ1-2,TRBV6-6,many,NA,TGTGCCAGCAGTACTTGCAGAGGTGGGAGAAAGACCTATGGCTACACCTTC,CASSTCRGGRKTYGYTF